This entry features one T cell receptor (beta chain) sequence. Random hexamers were used to reverse transcribe the RNA input (about 0.5 to 1 ug). The CDR3 of TCR beta was amplified by immunoSEQ multiplex PCR across 54 Vbeta and 13 Jbeta. In TCRdb, the immunoSEQ multiplex PCR reads were re-called with MiXCR into one record per CDR3 protein. The table records around 200,000 distinct CDR3 sequences, around 95% of them present only once. The data belong to a study of CD8 T cells in Susac syndrome. V lost 2 bases and J 2 bases, leaving 9 bases between the germline ends. The CDR3 runs to 14 residues. CDR1 and CDR2 from the germline V gene are MGHDK and SYGVNS.

Sample: CD4+ T cells from PBMCs. The clonotype was recovered from a human donor with multiple sclerosis. The J gene is TRBJ2-5, the V gene TRBV25-1; D gene unclear. CDR3 residues: CASSEAVGQETQYF. The CDR3 coding sequence is TGTGCCAGCAGTGAAGCGGTGGGGCAAGAGACCCAGTACTTC.